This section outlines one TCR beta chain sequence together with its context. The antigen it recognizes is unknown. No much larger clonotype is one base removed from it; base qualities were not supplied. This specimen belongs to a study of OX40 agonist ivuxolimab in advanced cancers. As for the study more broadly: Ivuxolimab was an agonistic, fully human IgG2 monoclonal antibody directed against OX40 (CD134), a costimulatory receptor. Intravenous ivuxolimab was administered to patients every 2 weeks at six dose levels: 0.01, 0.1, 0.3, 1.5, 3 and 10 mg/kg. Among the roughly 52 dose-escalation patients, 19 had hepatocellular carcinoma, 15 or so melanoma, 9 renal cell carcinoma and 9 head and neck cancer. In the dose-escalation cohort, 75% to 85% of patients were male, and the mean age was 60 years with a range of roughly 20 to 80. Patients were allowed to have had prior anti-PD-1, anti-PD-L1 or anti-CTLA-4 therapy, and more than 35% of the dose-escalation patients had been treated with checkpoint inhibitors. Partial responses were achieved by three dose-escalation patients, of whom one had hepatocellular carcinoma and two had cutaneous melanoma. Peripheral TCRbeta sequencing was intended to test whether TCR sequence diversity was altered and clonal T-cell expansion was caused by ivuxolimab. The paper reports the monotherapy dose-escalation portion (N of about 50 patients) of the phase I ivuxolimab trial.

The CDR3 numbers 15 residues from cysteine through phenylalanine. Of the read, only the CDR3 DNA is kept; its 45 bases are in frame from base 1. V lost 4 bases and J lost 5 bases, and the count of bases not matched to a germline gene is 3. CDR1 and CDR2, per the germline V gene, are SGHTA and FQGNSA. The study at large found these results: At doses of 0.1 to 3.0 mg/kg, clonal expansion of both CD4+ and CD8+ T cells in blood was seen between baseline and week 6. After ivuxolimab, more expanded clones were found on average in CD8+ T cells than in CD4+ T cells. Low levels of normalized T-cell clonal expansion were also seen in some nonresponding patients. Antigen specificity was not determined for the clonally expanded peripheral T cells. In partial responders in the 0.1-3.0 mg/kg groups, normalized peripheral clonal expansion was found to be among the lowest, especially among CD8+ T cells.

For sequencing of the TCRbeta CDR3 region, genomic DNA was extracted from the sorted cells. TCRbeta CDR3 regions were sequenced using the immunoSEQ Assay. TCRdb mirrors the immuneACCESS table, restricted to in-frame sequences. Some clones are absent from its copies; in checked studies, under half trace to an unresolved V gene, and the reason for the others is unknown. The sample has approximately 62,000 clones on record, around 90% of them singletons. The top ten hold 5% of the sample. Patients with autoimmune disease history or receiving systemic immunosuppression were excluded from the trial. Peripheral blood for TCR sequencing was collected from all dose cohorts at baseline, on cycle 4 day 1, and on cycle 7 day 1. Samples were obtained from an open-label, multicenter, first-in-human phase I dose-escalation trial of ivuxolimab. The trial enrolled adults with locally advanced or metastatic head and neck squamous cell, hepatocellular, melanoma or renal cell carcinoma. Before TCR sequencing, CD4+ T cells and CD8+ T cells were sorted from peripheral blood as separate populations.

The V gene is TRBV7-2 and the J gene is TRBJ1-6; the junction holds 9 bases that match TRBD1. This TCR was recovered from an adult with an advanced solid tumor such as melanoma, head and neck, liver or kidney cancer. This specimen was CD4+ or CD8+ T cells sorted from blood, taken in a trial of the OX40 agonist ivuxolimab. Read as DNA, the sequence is TGTGCCAGCAGCTGGAGACAGGGGGATAATTCACCCCTCCACTTT. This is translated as CASSWRQGDNSPLHF.